One sample yielded the 8 T cell receptor beta chains listed below, sequenced in a study of cytomegalovirus exposure and HLA in healthy donors. The PCR ran on 60 Vbeta and 13 Jbeta primers. Sequencing was performed with immunoSEQ multiplex PCR; in TCRdb, only in-frame clones are kept and a portion is missing. The sample comprises around 130,000 clones, nearly 90% of which are singletons, and around 0.54% rests with the top ten. Sequencing was carried out using PBMCs. Receptors were obtained from a woman between 35 and 50 years old in good health and CMV-seronegative.

The chain uses TRBV4-1 and TRBJ2-3; TRBD1 aligns across 9 bases. The V and J ends lost 5 bases and 2 bases, in that order; junction bases with no gene match: 8. From germline, CDR1 is MGHRA and CDR2 YSYEKL. There are 16 residues in the CDR3. Here the CDR3 DNA reads TGCGCCAGCAGCAGTACCGGGACAGGGCTCACAGATACGCAGTATTTT. Its protein product is CASSSTGTGLTDTQYF.

The chain couples TRBV6-1 to TRBJ2-3; no firm D call. The CDR3 loop spans 12 amino acids. Trimming removed 2 bases from V and 6 bases from J, with 6 bases in between. Germline V CDR1 and CDR2: MNHNS, SASEGT. The CDR3 here is CASSETRDTQYF. CDR3 sequence (DNA): TGTGCCAGCAGTGAAACGAGGGATACGCAGTATTTT.

This clone was found a few times. V and J are TRBV27 and TRBJ2-3; possible D gene TRBD2, 6 bases. The CDR3 runs to 17 residues. Germline lookup yields CDR1 MNHEY and CDR2 SMNVEV (reference sequence). V dropped 7 bases and J dropped 3 bases, with 23 bases sitting between them. Here the CDR3 reads CASINGFYGRITDTQYF. Here the CDR3 DNA reads TGTGCCAGCATTAATGGGTTTTACGGGAGAATAACAGATACGCAGTATTTT.

Written as DNA, the CDR3 is TGCGCCAGCAGCCAAGAAGTAGGAGGCCCCACCATATATTTT. Its protein product is CASSQEVGGPTIYF. The genes are TRBV4-1 and TRBJ1-3; D unclear. V lost 0 bases to trimming and J lost 9 bases, with 12 bases between them. Germline CDR1 MGHRA, CDR2 YSYEKL. The CDR3 loop spans 14 amino acids.

The V and J genes are TRBV4-1 and TRBJ2-2, with D maybe TRBD2 (6 bases). The V and J ends lost 2 bases and 6 bases respectively, with 19 bases between them. The CDR3 length is 17 residues. From germline, CDR1 is MGHRA and CDR2 YSYEKL. This chain's CDR3 is CASSQNPGGAVAGELFF. The CDR3 nucleotides are TGCGCCAGCAGCCAAAATCCCGGCGGGGCGGTCGCCGGGGAGCTGTTTTTT.

The chain combines TRBV19 with TRBJ2-5; 9 bases line up with TRBD2. The CDR3 loop spans 16 amino acids. CDR1 and CDR2 from the germline V gene are LNHDA and SQIVND (reference sequence). The J segment lost 1 base and the V segment lost 0 bases, leaving 3 bases of the junction unmatched. The CDR3 coding sequence is TGTGCCAGTAGTATAGATAGACTAGCGGTCCAAGAGACCCAGTACTTC. Its protein is CASSIDRLAVQETQYF. The variable domain in full, completed from reference TRBV19 and TRBJ2-5, reads DGGITQSPKYLFRKEGQNVTLSCEQNLNHDAMYWYRQDPGQGLRLIYYSQIVNDFQKGDIAEGYSVSREKKESFPLTVTSAQKNPTAFYLCASSIDRLAVQETQYFGPGTRLLVL.

The chain couples TRBV6-1 to TRBJ2-7; 12 bases line up with TRBD2. Losses at the gene ends were 4 bases for V and 1 base for J; bases not matched to a gene: 5. The CDR3 totals 16 residues. The germline V gene has CDR1 MNHNS and CDR2 SASEGT. DNA for the CDR3: TGTGCCAGCAGTGTGGGGGGACTAGCGGGTTCCTACGAGCAGTACTTC. As protein: CASSVGGLAGSYEQYF.

Of note for this clone: The junction differs from germline at one of its ends, possibly a read error. This chain connects TRBV7-9 to TRBJ1-2, with TRBD1 identical over 8 bases. The germline V gene has CDR1 SEHNR and CDR2 FQNEAQ (reference sequence). The CDR3 sequence is 14 residues long. This chain's CDR3 is CSSSPQTGENGYTF. The CDR3 DNA follows: TGTTCCAGCAGCCCCCAGACAGGGGAGAATGGCTACACCTTC. The full variable domain, with the rest looked up from reference TRBV7-9 and TRBJ1-2, is DTGVSQNPRHKITKRGQNVTFRCDPISEHNRLYWYRQTLGQGPEFLTYFQNEAQLEKSRLLSDRFSAERPKGSFSTLEIQRTEQGDSAMYLCSSSPQTGENGYTFGSGTRLTVV.